The clone carrying this T cell receptor (beta chain) was observed a few times. TCR beta cDNA came from roughly 550 ng total RNA, primed with a constant-region primer. Modified slightly, ARM-PCR produced TCR beta libraries over three nested multiplex PCR rounds. Researchers ran the first two PCR rounds for approximately 10 cycles each with TRBV1-TRBV30 forward primers and a C-beta reverse primer. TCRdb re-called the multiplex PCR reads with MiXCR, one entry per CDR3 protein. In the table there are 90,000 to 150,000 distinct CDR3 sequences, about two thirds of which are singletons. This entry comes from a study of tumor-infiltrating lymphocytes in primary liver carcinoma. The V end was cut by 4 bases, the J end by 9 bases, with 18 bases between. The CDR3 is 14 residues long. Germline-derived CDR1 and CDR2 are SGHAT and FQNNGV. From roughly 20-30 mg of unsorted bulk tissue, DNA and RNA were co-extracted together.

This chain uses TRBV11-2 with TRBJ2-5, with D tentatively TRBD2 (6 bases). Source material: tumor-adjacent normal liver tissue. This TCR was sampled from a woman between 55 and 75 years old with primary liver carcinoma and hepatitis B virus infection. The CDR3 reads CASSSPGSWEAQYF. As DNA, the CDR3 is TGTGCCAGCAGCTCCCCGGGGAGCTGGGAGGCCCAGTACTTC.